The source of this TCR beta chain is a study of neoadjuvant anti-PD-1 for oral cavity cancer. Study at large: Nivolumab at 3 mg/kg was mostly given biweekly, three to four doses, pre-surgery. Non-progressing patients received a fourth nivolumab dose near day 43, then surgery on days 50-56.

Germline values: CDR1 SGHRS, CDR2 YFSETQ. The CDR3 loop spans 15 amino acids. V lost 4 bases, J lost 4 bases, and 7 bases stayed unmatched. Study-wide results and limits: Higher pretreatment blood Treg/Th17 ratios correlated with higher pretreatment blood and lower post-treatment tumor TCRbeta clonality.

Patients were newly diagnosed with stage II-IVA oral cavity squamous cell carcinoma without prior systemic or radiation treatment. As to this clone: Its target is not known.

This table comes from immunoSEQ multiplex PCR, and its TCRdb copy is limited to in-frame clones, with some not included. The data show about 81,000 clones, under 85% seen once. The source is a person aged 40 to 85 with oral cavity squamous cell carcinoma. V and J are TRBV5-1 and TRBJ1-4, with 7 bases fitting TRBD1. The starting material was PBMCs, obtained before nivolumab (anti-PD-1) treatment. CDR3 sequence: CASSQGGQYNEKLFF. The CDR3, as DNA: TGCGCCAGCAGCCAAGGGGGACAGTATAATGAAAAACTGTTTTTT.